This T cell receptor (beta chain) emerged from a study of blood T cell repertoires in COVID-19. Study context: PBMCs, B-cell-depleted T cells, or T cells provided the cDNA or gDNA that made up the material.

This clone occurred once. Original analysis: The authors estimated nucleated cell counts from reference gene primer amplification. The data were produced by immunoSEQ multiplex PCR, yet TCRdb's version contains in-frame clones alone and is incomplete. V and J calls and clone size are those listed in that table; D and trimming were worked out from the DNA. Counted here are roughly 430,000 clones, around 90% occurring once; the ten biggest clones make up approximately 2.1%. The source of this sequence is a woman aged 40 to 50 with acute COVID-19. Sequenced input: PBMCs or T cells enriched from blood (not recorded which).

The CDR3 region has the DNA TGCGCCAGCATGGGACAGGGGACTGGAGAGCAGTTCTTC. It is translated as CASMGQGTGEQFF. This chain connects TRBV5-1 to TRBJ2-1; 10 bases agree with TRBD1. This CDR3 spans 13 amino acids. Germline loops: CDR1 SGHRS, CDR2 YFSETQ. J lost 10 bases, V lost 6 bases, and 7 bases had no gene match.